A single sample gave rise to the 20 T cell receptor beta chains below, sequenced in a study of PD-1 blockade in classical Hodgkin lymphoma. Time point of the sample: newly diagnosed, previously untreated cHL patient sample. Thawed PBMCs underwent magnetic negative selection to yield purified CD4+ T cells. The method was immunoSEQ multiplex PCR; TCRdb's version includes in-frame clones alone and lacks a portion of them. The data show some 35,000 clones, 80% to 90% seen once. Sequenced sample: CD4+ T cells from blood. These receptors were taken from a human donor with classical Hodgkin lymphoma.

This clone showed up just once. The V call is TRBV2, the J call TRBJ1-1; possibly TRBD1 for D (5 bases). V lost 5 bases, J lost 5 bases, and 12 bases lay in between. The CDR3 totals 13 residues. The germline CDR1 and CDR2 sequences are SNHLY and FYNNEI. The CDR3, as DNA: TGTGCCAGCAGTTCTCAGGGAAGTACTGAAGCTTTCTTT. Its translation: CASSSQGSTEAFF.

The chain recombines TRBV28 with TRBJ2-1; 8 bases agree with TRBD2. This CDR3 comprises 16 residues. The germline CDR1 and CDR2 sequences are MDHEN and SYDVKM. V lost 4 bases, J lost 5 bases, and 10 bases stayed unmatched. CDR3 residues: CASSSQRGGTNNEQFF. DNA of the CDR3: TGTGCCAGCAGTTCGCAACGGGGGGGTACTAACAATGAGCAGTTCTTC.

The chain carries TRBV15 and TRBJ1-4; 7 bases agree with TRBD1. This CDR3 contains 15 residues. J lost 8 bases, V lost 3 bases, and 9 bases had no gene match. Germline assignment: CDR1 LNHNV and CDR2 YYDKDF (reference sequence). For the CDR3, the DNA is TGTGCCACCAGCAGGACAGGGAATCGGGAAGAAAAACTGTTTTTT. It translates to CATSRTGNREEKLFF.

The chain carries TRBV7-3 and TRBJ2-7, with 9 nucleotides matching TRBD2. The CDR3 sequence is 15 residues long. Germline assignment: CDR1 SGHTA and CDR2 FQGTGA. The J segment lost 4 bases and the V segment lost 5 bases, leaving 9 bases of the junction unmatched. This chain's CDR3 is CASSPSSGGFYEQYF. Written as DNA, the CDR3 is TGTGCCAGCAGCCCATCAAGCGGGGGGTTTTACGAGCAGTACTTC.

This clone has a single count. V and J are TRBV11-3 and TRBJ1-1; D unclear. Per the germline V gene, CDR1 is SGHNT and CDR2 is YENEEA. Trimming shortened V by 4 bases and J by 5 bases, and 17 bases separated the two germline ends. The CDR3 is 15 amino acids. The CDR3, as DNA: TGTGCCAGCAGCTCTGGGCCTTTGGGGTATACTGAAGCTTTCTTT. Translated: CASSSGPLGYTEAFF.

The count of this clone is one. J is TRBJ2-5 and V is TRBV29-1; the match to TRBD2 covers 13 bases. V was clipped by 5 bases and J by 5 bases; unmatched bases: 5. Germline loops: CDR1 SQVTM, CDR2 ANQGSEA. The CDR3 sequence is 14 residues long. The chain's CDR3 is CSVPGTSGMETQYF. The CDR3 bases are TGCAGCGTTCCAGGGACTAGCGGGATGGAGACCCAGTACTTC.

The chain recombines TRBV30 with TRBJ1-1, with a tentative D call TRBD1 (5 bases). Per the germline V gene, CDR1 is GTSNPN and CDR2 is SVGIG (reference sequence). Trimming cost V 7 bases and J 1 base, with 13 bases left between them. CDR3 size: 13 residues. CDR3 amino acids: CAYHRGSNTEAFF. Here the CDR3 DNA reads TGTGCCTACCACCGGGGGTCGAACACTGAAGCTTTCTTT.

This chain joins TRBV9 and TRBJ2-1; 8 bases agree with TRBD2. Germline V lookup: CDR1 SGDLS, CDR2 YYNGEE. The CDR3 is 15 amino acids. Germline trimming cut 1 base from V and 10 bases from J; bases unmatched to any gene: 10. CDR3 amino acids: CASSVTSGPIGEQFF. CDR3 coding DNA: TGTGCCAGCAGCGTAACTAGCGGACCCATCGGGGAGCAGTTCTTC.

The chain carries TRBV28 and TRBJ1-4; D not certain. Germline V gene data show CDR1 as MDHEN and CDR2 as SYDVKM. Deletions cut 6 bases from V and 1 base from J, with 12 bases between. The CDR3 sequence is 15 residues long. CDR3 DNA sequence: TGTGCCAGCAGCCACTCGAAAAGAACTAATGAAAAACTGTTTTTT. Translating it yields CASSHSKRTNEKLFF.

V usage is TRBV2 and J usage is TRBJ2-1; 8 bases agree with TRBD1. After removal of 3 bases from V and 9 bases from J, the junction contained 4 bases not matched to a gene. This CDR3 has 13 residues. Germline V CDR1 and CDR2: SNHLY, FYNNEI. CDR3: CASSDRGRTEQFF. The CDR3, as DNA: TGTGCCAGCAGTGACAGGGGGCGTACTGAGCAGTTCTTC.

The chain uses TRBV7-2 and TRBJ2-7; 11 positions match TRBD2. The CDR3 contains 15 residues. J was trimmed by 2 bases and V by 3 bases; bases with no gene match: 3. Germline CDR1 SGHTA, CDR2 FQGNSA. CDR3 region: CASSLTSGIPYEQYF. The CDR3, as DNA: TGTGCCAGCAGCTTGACTAGCGGGATTCCCTACGAGCAGTACTTC.

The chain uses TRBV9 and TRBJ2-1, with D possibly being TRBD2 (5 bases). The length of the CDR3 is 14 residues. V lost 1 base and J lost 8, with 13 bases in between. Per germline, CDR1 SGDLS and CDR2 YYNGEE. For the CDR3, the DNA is TGTGCCAGCAGCGTAACTGGACTTATCGATGAGCAGTTCTTC. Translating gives CASSVTGLIDEQFF.

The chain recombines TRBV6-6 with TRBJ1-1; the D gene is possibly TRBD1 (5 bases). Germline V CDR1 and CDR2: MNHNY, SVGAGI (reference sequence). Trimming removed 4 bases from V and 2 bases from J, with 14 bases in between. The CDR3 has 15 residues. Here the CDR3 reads CASSSPDRGNTEAFF. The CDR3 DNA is TGTGCCAGCAGTTCCCCAGACAGAGGCAACACTGAAGCTTTCTTT.

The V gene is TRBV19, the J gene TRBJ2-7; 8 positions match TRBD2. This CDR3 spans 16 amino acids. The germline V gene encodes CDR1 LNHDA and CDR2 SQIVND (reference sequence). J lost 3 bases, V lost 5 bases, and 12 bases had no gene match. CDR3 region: CASSLTSRGRLYEQYF. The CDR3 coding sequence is TGTGCCAGTAGTCTTACTTCCCGCGGGAGGCTCTACGAGCAGTACTTC.

The CDR3 protein is CASATAGPRQYF. CDR3 DNA: TGTGCTAGTGCCACCGCTGGACCCCGCCAGTACTTC. V usage is TRBV12-5 and J usage is TRBJ2-5; D gene unclear. This CDR3 has 12 residues. CDR1 is LGHNT and CDR2 is FRNRAP in the germline V gene. V was clipped by 7 bases and J by 10 bases, with 16 bases between them.

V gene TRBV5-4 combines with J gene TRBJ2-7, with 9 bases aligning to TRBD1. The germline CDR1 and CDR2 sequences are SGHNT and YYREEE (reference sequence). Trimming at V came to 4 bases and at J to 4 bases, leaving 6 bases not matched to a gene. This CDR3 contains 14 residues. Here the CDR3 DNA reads TGTGCCAGCAGCACCCGGGACAGGGTGTACGAGCAGTACTTC. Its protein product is CASSTRDRVYEQYF.

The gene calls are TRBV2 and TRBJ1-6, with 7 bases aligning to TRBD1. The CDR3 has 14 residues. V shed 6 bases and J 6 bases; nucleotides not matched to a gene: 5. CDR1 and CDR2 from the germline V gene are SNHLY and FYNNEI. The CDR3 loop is CASSGDSSNSPLHF. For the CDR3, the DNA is TGTGCCAGCAGCGGGGACAGCTCTAATTCACCCCTCCACTTT. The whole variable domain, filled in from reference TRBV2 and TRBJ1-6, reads EPEVTQTPSHQVTQMGQEVILRCVPISNHLYFYWYRQILGQKVEFLVSFYNNEISEKSEIFDDQFSVERPDGSNFTLKIRSTKLEDSAMYFCASSGDSSNSPLHFGNGTRLTVT.

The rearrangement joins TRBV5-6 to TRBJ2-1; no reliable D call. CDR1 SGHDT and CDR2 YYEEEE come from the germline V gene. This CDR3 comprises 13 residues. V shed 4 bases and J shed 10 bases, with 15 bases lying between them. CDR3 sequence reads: CASSTGPIKEQFF. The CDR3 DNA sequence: TGTGCCAGCAGCACGGGTCCCATCAAGGAGCAGTTCTTC.

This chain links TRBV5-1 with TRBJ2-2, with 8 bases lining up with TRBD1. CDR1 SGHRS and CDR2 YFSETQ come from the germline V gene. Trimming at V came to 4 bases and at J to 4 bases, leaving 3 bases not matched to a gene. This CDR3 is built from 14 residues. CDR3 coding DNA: TGCGCCAGCAGCCCCGGGACAGGCACCGGGGAGCTGTTTTTT. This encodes CASSPGTGTGELFF.

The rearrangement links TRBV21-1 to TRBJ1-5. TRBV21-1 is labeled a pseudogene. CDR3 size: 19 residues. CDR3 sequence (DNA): TGTGCCAGCAGCAAAGCGCTTTGGGGGAGAGGACGGTTAAATCAGCCCCAGCATTTT. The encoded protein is CASSKALWGRGRLNQPQHF.